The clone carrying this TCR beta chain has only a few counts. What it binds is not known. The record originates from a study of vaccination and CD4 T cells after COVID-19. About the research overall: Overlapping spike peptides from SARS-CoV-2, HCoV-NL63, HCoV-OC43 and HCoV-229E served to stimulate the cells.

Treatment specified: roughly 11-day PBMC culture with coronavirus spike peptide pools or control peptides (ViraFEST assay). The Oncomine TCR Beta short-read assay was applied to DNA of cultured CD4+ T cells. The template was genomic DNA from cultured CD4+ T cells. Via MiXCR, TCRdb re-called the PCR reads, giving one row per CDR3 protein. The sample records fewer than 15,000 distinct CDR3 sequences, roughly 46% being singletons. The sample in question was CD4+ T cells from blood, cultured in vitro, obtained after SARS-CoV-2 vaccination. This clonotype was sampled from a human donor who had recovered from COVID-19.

DNA for the CDR3: TGCAGTGCTAGTTTCGCGGCTAGCGGTAAAAGCTCCTACGAGCAGTACTTC. Translating gives CSASFAASGKSSYEQYF. The rearrangement uses TRBV20-1 and TRBJ2-7; TRBD2 agrees at 7 bases. This CDR3 has 17 amino acids. The V segment lost 3 bases and the J segment 0 bases; nucleotides outside the gene matches: 14. The germline CDR1 and CDR2 sequences are DFQATT and SNEGSKA (reference sequence).